Listed below are T cell receptor beta chains from one sample, sequenced in a study of T cell repertoires in aging, cancer and after chemotherapy. TCRdb re-called the multiplex PCR reads with MiXCR, one entry per CDR3 protein. The data show approximately 11,000 distinct CDR3 sequences, around a third seen once. The sequencing input was blood. These receptors originate from a human donor in good health. The donor label of this sample is uncertain. CDR3s include the opening cysteine and the closing phenylalanine or tryptophan. Fields, in order: D gene, J gene, clone size, V gene, CDR3 DNA, CDR3 protein. The D gene is left open where the match is weak. Clone size, where shown, is once, few, many, or a class for clones that have expanded.

d_call: TRBD1
j_call: TRBJ1-1
clone_size: -
v_call: TRBV30
cdr3_nt: TGTGCCTGGAAGGCCGGCAGGGGGTTGTTGAAAGCTTTCTTT
cdr3_aa: CAWKAGRGLLKAFF

d_call: TRBD2
j_call: TRBJ2-3
clone_size: -
v_call: TRBV5-1
cdr3_nt: TGCGCCAGCAGCTCCCAGGAAGGGACTAGCAGTTCTGCAGATACGCAGTATTTT
cdr3_aa: CASSSQEGTSSSADTQYF

d_call: TRBD1
j_call: TRBJ1-2
clone_size: -
v_call: TRBV14
cdr3_nt: TGTGCCAGCAGCCAAGAGATCACAGGGGTACCCTATGGCTACACCTTC
cdr3_aa: CASSQEITGVPYGYTF

d_call: TRBD2
j_call: TRBJ2-1
clone_size: -
v_call: TRBV19
cdr3_nt: TGTGCCAGTAGTATAGATCTAGCGGGGGCCTCGAACTTCTACAATGAGCAGTTCTTC
cdr3_aa: CASSIDLAGASNFYNEQFF

d_call: -
j_call: TRBJ1-2
clone_size: -
v_call: TRBV28
cdr3_nt: TGTGCCAGCATTGGGCAGATTGACTACTATGGCTACACCTTC
cdr3_aa: CASIGQIDYYGYTF

d_call: TRBD1
j_call: TRBJ1-4
clone_size: -
v_call: TRBV19
cdr3_nt: TGTGCCAGTAGTAGAGACAGGGTGAATGAAGAAAAACTGTTTTTT
cdr3_aa: CASSRDRVNEEKLFF

d_call: TRBD1
j_call: TRBJ2-7
clone_size: -
v_call: TRBV6-1
cdr3_nt: TGTGCCAGCAGTCCCCAACGGGGGACAGGCTCCTACGAGCAGTACTTC
cdr3_aa: CASSPQRGTGSYEQYF

d_call: -
j_call: TRBJ2-1
clone_size: -
v_call: TRBV20-1
cdr3_nt: TGCAGTGCTAGAGTTCCATTTGGAAGTCACCCCTACAATGAGCAGTTCTTC
cdr3_aa: CSARVPFGSHPYNEQFF

d_call: -
j_call: TRBJ2-3
clone_size: -
v_call: TRBV6-2/TRBV6-3
cdr3_nt: TGTGCCAGCACCGCCTCGACAGGAGGTCGTTATCTCACAGATACGCAGTATTTT
cdr3_aa: CASTASTGGRYLTDTQYF

d_call: -
j_call: TRBJ1-5
clone_size: -
v_call: TRBV19
cdr3_nt: TGTGCCAGTAGTATTGGGGGTAGCAATCAGCCCCAGCATTTT
cdr3_aa: CASSIGGSNQPQHF

d_call: -
j_call: TRBJ2-5
clone_size: -
v_call: TRBV11-1
cdr3_nt: TGTGCCAGCAGCTTGGCACTTTCGGGGATAGAGACCCAGTACTTC
cdr3_aa: CASSLALSGIETQYF

d_call: -
j_call: TRBJ2-1
clone_size: -
v_call: TRBV6-5
cdr3_nt: TGTGCCAGCAGTCTCTTTTTCCCCAATTACAATGAGCAGTTCTTC
cdr3_aa: CASSLFFPNYNEQFF

d_call: TRBD1
j_call: TRBJ2-7
clone_size: -
v_call: TRBV5-1
cdr3_nt: TGCGCCAGCAGCTTGAGGGCAGGGGGCAACGAGCAGTACTTC
cdr3_aa: CASSLRAGGNEQYF

d_call: TRBD1
j_call: TRBJ2-3
clone_size: -
v_call: TRBV5-6
cdr3_nt: TGTGCCAGCAGCCTACAGGGGGCGGATACGCAGTATTTT
cdr3_aa: CASSLQGADTQYF

d_call: TRBD2
j_call: TRBJ2-4
clone_size: -
v_call: TRBV12-3/TRBV12-4
cdr3_nt: TGTGCCAGCAGTTCGGGAGGTCAGGGTGGATACAATGAGCAGTACTTC
cdr3_aa: CASSSGGQGGYNEQYF

d_call: -
j_call: TRBJ1-2
clone_size: -
v_call: TRBV6-1
cdr3_nt: TGTGCCAGCAGTGAATCCGAGGGGAAAGCTAACTATGGCTACACCTTC
cdr3_aa: CASSESEGKANYGYTF

d_call: -
j_call: TRBJ2-1
clone_size: few
v_call: TRBV7-9
cdr3_nt: TGTGCCAGCAGCTTGTCAGGGAGTAGGGCTGAGCAGTTCTTC
cdr3_aa: CASSLSGSRAEQFF

d_call: -
j_call: TRBJ1-5
clone_size: -
v_call: TRBV18
cdr3_nt: TGTGCCAGCTCGCCCCTTCCAGGGTCAGATCAGCACCAGCATTTT
cdr3_aa: CASSPLPGSDQHQHF

d_call: -
j_call: TRBJ2-1
clone_size: medium-sized
v_call: TRBV29-1
cdr3_nt: TGCAGCGGTGAACAGAATGAGCAGTTCTTC
cdr3_aa: CSGEQNEQFF

d_call: -
j_call: TRBJ1-2
clone_size: -
v_call: TRBV5-6
cdr3_nt: TGTGCCAGCATGAGGCCAGGGATCGGCTACACCTTC
cdr3_aa: CASMRPGIGYTF

d_call: TRBD2
j_call: TRBJ2-1
clone_size: -
v_call: TRBV5-1
cdr3_nt: TGCGCCAGCAGCTGGACTAGCGGGGGAACGGATGAGCAGTTCTTC
cdr3_aa: CASSWTSGGTDEQFF

d_call: -
j_call: TRBJ1-2
clone_size: -
v_call: TRBV6-5
cdr3_nt: TGTGCCAGCAAGATGGACAGCGGCCGGGGGTATGGCTACACCTTC
cdr3_aa: CASKMDSGRGYGYTF

d_call: -
j_call: TRBJ1-4
clone_size: medium-sized
v_call: TRBV29-1
cdr3_nt: TGCAGCGTACGGACCGGCGCATCGTTTAATGAAAAACTGTTTTTT
cdr3_aa: CSVRTGASFNEKLFF

d_call: TRBD2
j_call: TRBJ2-2
clone_size: -
v_call: TRBV11-1
cdr3_nt: TGTGCCAGCAGCTTAGCAGCGGGACGGACCGGGGAGCTGTTTTTT
cdr3_aa: CASSLAAGRTGELFF

d_call: -
j_call: TRBJ1-2
clone_size: -
v_call: TRBV5-4
cdr3_nt: TGTGCCAGCAGCTTACGGGGGGCTACAAGCTACACCTTC
cdr3_aa: CASSLRGATSYTF

d_call: -
j_call: TRBJ2-1
clone_size: -
v_call: TRBV7-6
cdr3_nt: TGTGCCAGCAGCTTAGAACTATTATATGAGCAGTTCTTC
cdr3_aa: CASSLELLYEQFF

d_call: -
j_call: TRBJ2-4
clone_size: -
v_call: TRBV27
cdr3_nt: TGTGCCAGCAGTGACGTTAAGCGGCGGGGAGACATTCAGTACTTC
cdr3_aa: CASSDVKRRGDIQYF

d_call: -
j_call: TRBJ2-3
clone_size: -
v_call: TRBV5-1
cdr3_nt: TGCGCCAGCAGCTTGGCTCTAGGGGCCGATACGCAGTATTTT
cdr3_aa: CASSLALGADTQYF

d_call: TRBD1
j_call: TRBJ2-3
clone_size: -
v_call: TRBV29-1
cdr3_nt: TGCAGCGTTGCGGCGACAGGGGCTAGCACAGATACGCAGTATTTT
cdr3_aa: CSVAATGASTDTQYF

d_call: TRBD2
j_call: TRBJ2-3
clone_size: -
v_call: TRBV11-2
cdr3_nt: TGTGCCAGCAGCCCCCGGGGGGCGGGGGGCTCAGATACGCAGTATTTT
cdr3_aa: CASSPRGAGGSDTQYF

d_call: TRBD2
j_call: TRBJ2-1
clone_size: -
v_call: TRBV19
cdr3_nt: TGTGCCAGTAGTATAGGCCCCCTAGCGGGGGGGGGGAATGAGCAGTTCTTC
cdr3_aa: CASSIGPLAGGGNEQFF

d_call: TRBD2
j_call: TRBJ2-7
clone_size: -
v_call: TRBV6-4
cdr3_nt: TGTGCCAGCAGTGCGGGGACTAGCGGGAGGTGGAGCTCCTACGAGCAGTACTTC
cdr3_aa: CASSAGTSGRWSSYEQYF

d_call: TRBD2
j_call: TRBJ2-5
clone_size: -
v_call: TRBV7-6
cdr3_nt: TGTGCCAGCAGCTCCGGGACTAGCGGGAGATCGAGGGAGACCCAGTACTTC
cdr3_aa: CASSSGTSGRSRETQYF

d_call: -
j_call: TRBJ1-6
clone_size: few
v_call: TRBV4-3
cdr3_nt: TGCGCCAGCAGCCAAGACGCGGATAATTCACCCCTCCACTTT
cdr3_aa: CASSQDADNSPLHF

d_call: -
j_call: TRBJ2-5
clone_size: -
v_call: TRBV7-9
cdr3_nt: TGTGCCAGCAGTTTCCCGTACCAAGAGACCCAGTACTTC
cdr3_aa: CASSFPYQETQYF

d_call: -
j_call: TRBJ2-3
clone_size: few
v_call: TRBV27
cdr3_nt: TGTGCCAGCACCCTATCGAGAGCTACAGATACGCAGTATTTT
cdr3_aa: CASTLSRATDTQYF

d_call: TRBD1
j_call: TRBJ2-1
clone_size: -
v_call: TRBV5-1
cdr3_nt: TGTGCCAGCAGAATGGGACAGAACAATGAGCAGTTCTTC
cdr3_aa: CASRMGQNNEQFF

d_call: TRBD1
j_call: TRBJ2-1
clone_size: medium-sized
v_call: TRBV7-9
cdr3_nt: TGTGCCAGCAGCTTAGCGGCGACAGGGGGTCATTTCTTC
cdr3_aa: CASSLAATGGHFF

d_call: TRBD1
j_call: TRBJ2-5
clone_size: -
v_call: TRBV27
cdr3_nt: TGTGCCAGCAGTTCCTCCGGGACAGGGGTGTGGGAGGCCCAGTACTTC
cdr3_aa: CASSSSGTGVWEAQYF

d_call: TRBD2
j_call: TRBJ2-5
clone_size: few
v_call: TRBV6-2/TRBV6-3
cdr3_nt: TGTGCCAGCAGTTTGGTTTTAGCGGGAGGTAACCAGTACTTC
cdr3_aa: CASSLVLAGGNQYF

d_call: -
j_call: TRBJ2-1
clone_size: few
v_call: TRBV30
cdr3_nt: TGTGCCTGGAGTGTCTCGAATGAGCAGTTCTTC
cdr3_aa: CAWSVSNEQFF